Shown below are 20 T cell receptor beta chains from a single sample sequenced in a study of CD8+ T cells in alopecia areata. Treatment meaning: oral pan-JAK inhibitor, 5-10 mg twice daily. RNA extraction was followed by reverse transcription into cDNA, which acted as the sequencing template. The method was immunoSEQ multiplex PCR; TCRdb's version includes in-frame clones alone and lacks a portion of them. The data contain approximately 200,000 clones, around 56% of them singletons. The sample was CD4+ T cells sorted from blood, taken at week 4, from a patient treated with tofacitinib. These receptors were obtained from a human donor with alopecia areata.

The chain uses TRBV5-1 and TRBJ2-6, with D maybe TRBD2 (5 bases). Germline CDR1 reads SGHRS; CDR2 reads YFSETQ. This CDR3 region has 16 residues. Between the trimmed V and J ends, which lost 0 bases and 0 bases, there was a span of 7 bases. The DNA of the CDR3 is TGCGCCAGCAGCTTGGTCGCGGGCTCTGGGGCCAACGTCCTGACTTTC. Its protein is CASSLVAGSGANVLTF.

This sequence joins TRBV6-5 and TRBJ2-7; D is perhaps TRBD2 (5 bases). V lost 2 bases to trimming and J lost 2 bases, with 10 bases between them. The CDR3 sequence is 14 residues long. Looked up from germline, CDR1 is MNHEY and CDR2 is SVGAGI. CDR3: CASSYGRSAYEQYF. DNA of the CDR3: TGTGCCAGCAGTTACGGGAGAAGCGCCTACGAGCAGTACTTC.

The chain uses TRBV7-8 and TRBJ2-1; D is undetermined. CDR1 is SGHVS, CDR2 FQNEAQ, per germline. There are 14 residues in the CDR3. The V and J ends lost 5 bases and 4 bases respectively, with 12 bases between them. CDR3 nucleotides: TGTGCCAGCAGCCGCCGGACGGAGTACAATGAGCAGTTCTTC. It specifies CASSRRTEYNEQFF.

The rearrangement links TRBV7-8 to TRBJ2-1; no definite D call. V was cut by 5 bases and J by 1 base, with 6 bases left in between. Germline V CDR1 and CDR2: SGHVS, FQNEAQ. The length of the CDR3 is 13 residues. As DNA, the CDR3 is TGTGCCAGCAGCCCTGGGTCCTACAATGAGCAGTTCTTC. Translation gives CASSPGSYNEQFF.

This clone was seen a handful of times. The CDR3 reads CATSPGTSTTETQYF. CDR3 in DNA: TGTGCCACCTCACCCGGGACTAGCACCACGGAGACCCAGTACTTC. This chain links TRBV10-3 with TRBJ2-5, with 9 bases aligning to TRBD2. V trimming: 10 bases; J trimming: 5 bases; junction bases outside the gene matches: 14. CDR1 is ENHRY and CDR2 is SYGVKD in the germline V gene. The CDR3 consists of 15 residues.

This chain uses TRBV30 with TRBJ1-2, with D hard to call. The V and J ends lost 3 bases and 7 bases respectively, with 9 bases between them. Germline-derived CDR1 and CDR2 are GTSNPN and SVGIG (reference sequence). This CDR3 region has 11 residues. This chain's CDR3 is CAWSVLGGYTF. The CDR3 region has the DNA TGTGCCTGGAGCGTTCTAGGTGGCTACACCTTC.

The table lists this clone with a count of one. The same CDR3 is also encoded by other DNA sequences in this sample. The chain has TRBV29-1 and TRBJ1-1; D call uncertain. The length of the CDR3 is 10 residues. Germline V gives CDR1 SQVTM, CDR2 ANQGSEA. Trimming pared 4 bases from V and 1 base from J, leaving 1 base between. CDR3 region: CSVGNTEAFF. The CDR3 bases are TGCAGCGTTGGGAACACTGAAGCTTTCTTT.

The chain recombines TRBV30 with TRBJ1-5; a possible D gene is TRBD1 (6 bases). The germline V gene has CDR1 GTSNPN and CDR2 SVGIG (reference sequence). V was cut by 0 bases and J by 4 bases, with 10 bases left in between. The CDR3 sequence is 14 residues long. The CDR3 bases are TGTGCCTGGAGTGTCCGGACAGCTAATCAGCCCCAGCATTTT. Translated: CAWSVRTANQPQHF.

The gene calls are TRBV29-1 and TRBJ2-2, with D hard to call. V was pared by 5 bases and J by 6 bases, with 10 bases between. CDR3 length: 12 residues. Germline V gene sequence: CDR1 SQVTM, CDR2 ANQGSEA. The CDR3 sequence is CSVRSTAGELFF. The CDR3 DNA sequence: TGCAGCGTTCGCAGCACCGCCGGGGAGCTGTTTTTT.

The rearrangement links TRBV7-8 to TRBJ2-5; D is uncertain. The CDR3 has 12 amino acids. Per the germline V gene, CDR1 is SGHVS and CDR2 is FQNEAQ. The germline V and J ends were trimmed by 5 bases and 5 bases, with 9 bases remaining between them. The CDR3 DNA sequence: TGTGCCAGCAGCCCGAACAGCGAGACCCAGTACTTC. This translates into CASSPNSETQYF.

To note about this clone: A much larger clonotype is one base distant, so this may be a read error. The chain combines TRBV7-9 with TRBJ1-3; D remains unclear. CDR1 and CDR2 from the germline V gene are SEHNR and FQNEAQ (reference sequence). Trimming shortened V by 2 bases and J by 0 bases, and 5 bases separated the two germline ends. The CDR3 is 14 amino acids. The CDR3 here is CASSLQNSGNTIYF. Here the CDR3 DNA reads TGTGCCAGCAGCTTACAGAACTCTGGAAACACCATATATTTT.

With respect to this clone: At the DNA level, this CDR3 is encoded by other sequences in the same sample as well. The CDR3 region has the DNA TGTGCCAGTAGTATGGGACAGGGTAATCAGCCCCAGCATTTT. Translating it yields CASSMGQGNQPQHF. The chain combines TRBV19 with TRBJ1-5; 9 nucleotides line up with TRBD1. Germline trimming cut 3 bases from V and 4 bases from J; bases unmatched to any gene: 1. The CDR3 runs to 14 residues. The V gene's germline CDR1 is LNHDA and CDR2 SQIVND (reference sequence).

The genes are TRBV14 and TRBJ1-1; tentatively, D is TRBD1 (5 bases). CDR3 length: 16 amino acids. Trimming took off 2 bases at V and 1 base at J, with 14 bases between the two ends. Per the germline V gene, CDR1 is SGHDN and CDR2 is FVKESK. The CDR3 sequence: CASSQFAGTPNTEAFF. The CDR3 coding sequence is TGTGCCAGCAGCCAATTCGCGGGGACCCCGAACACTGAAGCTTTCTTT.

The chain couples TRBV29-1 to TRBJ2-5; TRBD2 might be the D (6 bases). The CDR3 extends over 13 amino acids. V was clipped by 6 bases and J by 0 bases, with 11 bases between them. From germline, CDR1 is SQVTM and CDR2 ANQGSEA. CDR3 coding DNA: TGCAGCGTCGGACGGGGGTACCAAGAGACCCAGTACTTC. Encoded protein: CSVGRGYQETQYF.

V gene TRBV7-9 combines with J gene TRBJ2-5, with D unresolved. V lost 1 base to trimming and J lost 2 bases, with 11 bases between them. This CDR3 comprises 15 residues. Germline V gene data show CDR1 as SEHNR and CDR2 as FQNEAQ (reference sequence). Written as DNA, the CDR3 is TGTGCCAGCAGCTTAGGAGCTTTTTGGCAAGAGACCCAGTACTTC. Residues: CASSLGAFWQETQYF.

Note on this clone: This sample also contains other DNA sequences that code for the same CDR3. The genes are TRBV15 and TRBJ2-5; 9 bases are a match to TRBD1. CDR1 is LNHNV, CDR2 YYDKDF, per germline (reference sequence). The CDR3 is made up of 15 amino acids. The junction had 2 bases not matched to a gene; V was cut back by 1 base and J by 2 bases. This CDR3 reads CATSRGGTGQETQYF. For the CDR3, the DNA is TGTGCCACCAGCAGAGGGGGGACAGGGCAAGAGACCCAGTACTTC. Using reference TRBV15 and TRBJ2-5 for the parts outside the CDR3, the full variable domain is DAMVIQNPRYQVTQFGKPVTLSCSQTLNHNVMYWYQQKSSQAPKLLFHYYDKDFNNEADTPDNFQSRRPNTSFCFLDIRSPGLGDTAMYLCATSRGGTGQETQYFGPGTRLLVL.

The V gene is TRBV6-5, the J gene TRBJ2-5; TRBD2 matches at 7 bases. After removal of 6 bases from V and 5 bases from J, the junction contained 9 bases not matched to a gene. The CDR3 contains 14 residues. Germline CDR1 reads MNHEY; CDR2 reads SVGAGI. Written as DNA, the CDR3 is TGTGCCAGCAGCAAAGGGACTAATCTTGAGACCCAGTACTTC. It encodes CASSKGTNLETQYF.

This clone was picked up a small number of times. DNA for the CDR3: TGTGCCAGCAGGGAACTAGCGATCCACGAGCAGTACTTC. It is translated as CASRELAIHEQYF. The chain combines TRBV6-1 with TRBJ2-7, with TRBD2 identical over 7 bases. This CDR3 comprises 13 residues. V was clipped by 6 bases and J by 5 bases; unmatched bases: 7. Germline loops: CDR1 MNHNS, CDR2 SASEGT.

The V and J genes are TRBV5-4 and TRBJ1-2; D gene ambiguous. V shed 4 bases and J shed 11 bases, with 18 bases lying between them. Per germline, CDR1 SGHNT and CDR2 YYREEE (reference sequence). This CDR3 comprises 13 residues. The CDR3 loop reads CASSQVGAQRYTF. CDR3 DNA sequence: TGTGCCAGCAGCCAAGTGGGAGCCCAGAGGTACACCTTC.

V gene TRBV5-6 combines with J gene TRBJ1-5; TRBD1 might be the D (5 bases). Germline assignment: CDR1 SGHDT and CDR2 YYEEEE. This CDR3 contains 15 residues. V lost 0 bases and J lost 2, with 9 bases in between. CDR3 sequence reads: CASSLGGNGNQPQHF. In DNA form, the CDR3 reads TGTGCCAGCAGCTTGGGGGGCAATGGCAATCAGCCCCAGCATTTT.